The T cell receptor beta chain under discussion was sequenced for a study of identical twins. CDR3 length equals 15 residues. Germline CDR1 SNHLY, CDR2 FYNNEI. V was cut by 2 bases and J by 0 bases, with 11 bases left in between. Template switching, a step in the protocol, added a universal primer site, and cDNA carried unique molecular identifiers. Each CDR3 protein is one row after TCRdb ran MiXCR on the 5' RACE reads. The table includes about 470,000 distinct CDR3 sequences, 20% to 30% detected once. This sample was also put to use in a study of T cells expressing NK-cell markers. That report adds: Sorted T-cell subsets CD3+CD56+NKG2C+, CD3+CD56+NKG2C- and CD3+CD56-NKG2C+ were TCR beta-sequenced. Of the CD8+ T cell pool in over 5 donors, roughly 1.0-8% was accounted for by dominant NKG2C+ clonotypes.

The sequence came from a woman aged 18-35 years in good health. This chain links TRBV2 with TRBJ2-7; D possibly corresponds to TRBD2 (5 bases). Sequencing input: CD4+ T cells sorted from blood. The CDR3 protein is CASSEFSASSYEQYF. CDR3 in DNA: TGTGCCAGCAGTGAATTTAGCGCAAGCTCCTACGAGCAGTACTTC.